Listed below are T cell receptor beta chains from one sample, sequenced in a study of T cell changes during pregnancy in multiple sclerosis. Some clones are missing from TCRdb's copy, which holds only in-frame ones; the method was immunoSEQ multiplex PCR. The sample lists some 77,000 clones, approximately 94% occurring once. The sample consisted of peripheral blood, taken after pregnancy. These receptors all come from a female donor in good health, enrolled as a control in a pregnancy study. Each CDR3 is given with its conserved first and last residue. D genes are given only for firm matches. Clone sizes are given selectively: once, few, many, or a class where the clone is expanded.

CDR3nt	CDR3aa	v_gene	j_gene	len	abundance	d_gene
TGTGCCAGCAGCTATGGGACAGGGGGAGTCGGGGAGCTGTTTTTT	CASSYGTGGVGELFF	TRBV7-6	TRBJ2-2	15	-	TRBD1
TGTGCCGTCGGACAGCAATCGGCCTACGAGCAGTACTTC	CAVGQQSAYEQYF	TRBV10-3	TRBJ2-7	13	-	-
TGTGCCAGCAGCCCCCACCCCAGGGGTGAGCAGTACTTC	CASSPHPRGEQYF	TRBV5-5	TRBJ2-7	13	-	-
TGTGCCAGCAGCTTAGTTGGAAGCGGGGGCCACACAGATACGCAGTATTTT	CASSLVGSGGHTDTQYF	TRBV7-2	TRBJ2-3	17	-	TRBD2
TGTGCCAGCAGCACCAACAGGTTTTCCTACGAGCAGTACTTC	CASSTNRFSYEQYF	TRBV27	TRBJ2-7	14	-	-
TGTGCCAGCAGAGAGACTAGATACACAGATACGCAGTATTTT	CASRETRYTDTQYF	TRBV2	TRBJ2-3	14	-	-
TGTGCCAGCAGTTGGGGGGATCAGCCCCAGCATTTT	CASSWGDQPQHF	TRBV28	TRBJ1-5	12	-	-
TGTGCCAGTAGTATAACCGCCTGGACGAGGGGACTAGCCAAAAACATTCAGTACTTC	CASSITAWTRGLAKNIQYF	TRBV19	TRBJ2-4	19	-	-
TGTGCCAGCAGCTCAGGGGGCACAGATACGCAGTATTTT	CASSSGGTDTQYF	TRBV7-2	TRBJ2-3	13	-	-
TGTGCCAGCAGCTGGATGGCGTCCCCAGGCGAGCAGTACTTC	CASSWMASPGEQYF	TRBV7-8	TRBJ2-7	14	-	-
TGTGCCAGCTCACCAAGGGACAGCCGGACCCAGCCCCAGCATTTT	CASSPRDSRTQPQHF	TRBV18	TRBJ1-5	15	-	TRBD1
TGTGCCAGCAGCTCAGGACTAGCGGAGATCGGAACCGGGGAGCTGTTTTTT	CASSSGLAEIGTGELFF	TRBV9	TRBJ2-2	17	-	TRBD2
TGTGCCAGCAGCGCTTTCGCAGGGTTGGTTGGAGATACGCAGTATTTT	CASSAFAGLVGDTQYF	TRBV9	TRBJ2-3	16	-	-
TGTGCCAGCAGCGCAACAGGGGCACACTACAATGAGCAGTTCTTC	CASSATGAHYNEQFF	TRBV7-2	TRBJ2-1	15	-	TRBD1
TGTGCCAGCAGCCAAGTGATAGCGGACTCCTACGAGCAGTACTTC	CASSQVIADSYEQYF	TRBV4-2	TRBJ2-7	15	once	-
TGCGCCAGCAGTGCACCAGGCCGGTTTTATGGCTACACCTTC	CASSAPGRFYGYTF	TRBV10-1	TRBJ1-2	14	-	-
TGCGCCAGCAGCCAAGATGTGGGCGACATTAATCAGCCCCAGCATTTT	CASSQDVGDINQPQHF	TRBV4-3	TRBJ1-5	16	-	-
TGTGCCAGCAGCTTAGATGGAGGCACAGGCAATCAGCCCCAGCATTTT	CASSLDGGTGNQPQHF	TRBV11-2	TRBJ1-5	16	-	-
TGTGCCAGCAGCGGGTACAGGGGGATGGGGGGCTACACCTTC	CASSGYRGMGGYTF	TRBV9	TRBJ1-2	14	-	TRBD1
TGTGCCTGGGGGGGCGGTCAGCCCCAGCATTTT	CAWGGGQPQHF	TRBV30	TRBJ1-5	11	-	-
TGTGCCAGTAGGGCAGGGGTCAATGAGCAGTTCTTC	CASRAGVNEQFF	TRBV19	TRBJ2-1	12	-	-
TGTGCCAGCAGCTTTTCGGAGCAGCAGTACTTC	CASSFSEQQYF	TRBV7-2	TRBJ2-5	11	-	-
TGTGCCAGCAATCCTACAGGGAATGATTCCGCTTTCTTT	CASNPTGNDSAFF	TRBV6-1	TRBJ1-1	13	-	-
TGTGCCATCAGTGAGTCCACTAGCGGTCGATTAGGGTTCTTC	CAISESTSGRLGFF	TRBV10-3	TRBJ2-1	14	once	TRBD2
TGTGCCTGGAGTGTTAACAGCAACTCCTACAATGAGCAGTTCTTC	CAWSVNSNSYNEQFF	TRBV30	TRBJ2-1	15	-	-
TGCGCCAGCAGCCTTCAAACAGGGGATGGGGGGACAAGAAACATTCAGTACTTC	CASSLQTGDGGTRNIQYF	TRBV5-1	TRBJ2-4	18	-	-
TGTGCCAGCAGCTGGAGAGCGGGGGAGGCAGATACGCAGTATTTT	CASSWRAGEADTQYF	TRBV7-2	TRBJ2-3	15	-	TRBD2
TGTGCCAGCAGTCAGCGACAGAATTCACCCCTCCACTTT	CASSQRQNSPLHF	TRBV6-5	TRBJ1-6	13	once	-
TGCGCCAGCAGCTCCTCAGGATTTACAGATACGCAGTATTTT	CASSSSGFTDTQYF	TRBV5-1	TRBJ2-3	14	-	-